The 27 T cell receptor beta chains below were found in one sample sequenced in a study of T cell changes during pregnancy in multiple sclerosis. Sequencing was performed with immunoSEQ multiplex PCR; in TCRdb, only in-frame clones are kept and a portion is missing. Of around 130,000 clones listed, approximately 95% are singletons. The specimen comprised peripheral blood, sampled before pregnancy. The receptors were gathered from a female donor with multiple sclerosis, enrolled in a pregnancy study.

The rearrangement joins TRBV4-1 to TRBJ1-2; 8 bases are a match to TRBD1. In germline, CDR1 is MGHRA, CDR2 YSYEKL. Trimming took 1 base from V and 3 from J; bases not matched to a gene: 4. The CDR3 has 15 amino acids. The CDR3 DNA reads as TGCGCCAGCAGCCAAGTCGCAGGGGGCGACTATGGCTACACCTTC. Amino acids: CASSQVAGGDYGYTF.

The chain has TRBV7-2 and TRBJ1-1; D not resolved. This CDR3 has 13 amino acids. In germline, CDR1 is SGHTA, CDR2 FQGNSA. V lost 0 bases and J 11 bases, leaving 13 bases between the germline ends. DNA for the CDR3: TGTGCCAGCAGCTTAGCAAGGAGCCTAGAGGCTTTCTTT. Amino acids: CASSLARSLEAFF.

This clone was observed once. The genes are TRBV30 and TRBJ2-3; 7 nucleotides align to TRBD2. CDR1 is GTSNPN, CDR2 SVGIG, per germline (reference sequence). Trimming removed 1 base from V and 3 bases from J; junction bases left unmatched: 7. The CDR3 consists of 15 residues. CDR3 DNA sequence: TGTGCCTGGAGTGGAATAGCGGGTTATACAGATACGCAGTATTTT. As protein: CAWSGIAGYTDTQYF.

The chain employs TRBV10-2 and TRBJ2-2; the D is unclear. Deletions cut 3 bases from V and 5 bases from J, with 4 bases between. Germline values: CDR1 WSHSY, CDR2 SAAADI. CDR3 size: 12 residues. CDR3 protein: CASSDLTGELFF. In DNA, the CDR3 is TGCGCCAGCAGTGACCTTACCGGGGAGCTGTTTTTT.

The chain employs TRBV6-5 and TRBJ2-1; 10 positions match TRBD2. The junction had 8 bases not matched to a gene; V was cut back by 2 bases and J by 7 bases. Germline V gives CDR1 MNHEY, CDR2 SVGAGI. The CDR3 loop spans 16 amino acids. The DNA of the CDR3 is TGTGCCAGCAGTTACAGTGGGACTAGCGTTCGGAATGAGCAGTTCTTC. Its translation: CASSYSGTSVRNEQFF.

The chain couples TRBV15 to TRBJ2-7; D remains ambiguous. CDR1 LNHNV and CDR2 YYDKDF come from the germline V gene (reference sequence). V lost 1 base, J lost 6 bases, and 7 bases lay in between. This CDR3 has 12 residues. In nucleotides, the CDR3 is TGTGCCACCAGCAGAGGGGCTCTCGAGCAGTACTTC. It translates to CATSRGALEQYF.

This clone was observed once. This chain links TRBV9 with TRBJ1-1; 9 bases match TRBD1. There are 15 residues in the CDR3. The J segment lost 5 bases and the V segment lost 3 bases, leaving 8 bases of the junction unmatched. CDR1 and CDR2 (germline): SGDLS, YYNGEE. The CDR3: CASSATDRGRTEAFF. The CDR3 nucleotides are TGTGCCAGCAGCGCTACAGACAGGGGGAGGACTGAAGCTTTCTTT.

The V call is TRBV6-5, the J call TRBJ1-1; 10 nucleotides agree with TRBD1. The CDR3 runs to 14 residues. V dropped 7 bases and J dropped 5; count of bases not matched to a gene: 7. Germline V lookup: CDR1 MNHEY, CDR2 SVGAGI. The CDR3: CASTRQGAGTEAFF. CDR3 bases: TGTGCCAGCACTAGACAGGGGGCGGGTACTGAAGCTTTCTTT.

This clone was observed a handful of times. The CDR3 bases are TGTGCCAGCAGCTTAGAGGGGTCGGGGAGGACTGAAGCTTTCTTT. This codes for CASSLEGSGRTEAFF. The chain carries TRBV7-2 and TRBJ1-1, with D possibly TRBD1 on 5 matching bases. CDR3 length equals 15 residues. Trimming took 1 base from V and 5 from J, leaving 14 bases between them. Germline V gene sequence: CDR1 SGHTA, CDR2 FQGNSA.

CDR3 amino acids: CASSSGRVTEQFF. In nucleotides, the CDR3 is TGTGCCAGCAGCAGCGGGAGGGTCACTGAGCAGTTCTTC. This rearrangement joins TRBV27 to TRBJ2-1; 10 nucleotides match TRBD2. The germline gives CDR1 MNHEY, CDR2 SMNVEV (reference sequence). The CDR3 is 13 residues long. V was pared by 6 bases and J by 9 bases, with 5 bases of the junction left unmatched.

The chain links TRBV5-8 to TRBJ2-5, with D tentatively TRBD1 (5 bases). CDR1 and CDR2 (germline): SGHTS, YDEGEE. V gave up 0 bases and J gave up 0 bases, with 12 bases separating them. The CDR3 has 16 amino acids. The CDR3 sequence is CASSLGQTSYQETQYF. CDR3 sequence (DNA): TGTGCCAGCAGCTTGGGACAGACCTCGTACCAAGAGACCCAGTACTTC.

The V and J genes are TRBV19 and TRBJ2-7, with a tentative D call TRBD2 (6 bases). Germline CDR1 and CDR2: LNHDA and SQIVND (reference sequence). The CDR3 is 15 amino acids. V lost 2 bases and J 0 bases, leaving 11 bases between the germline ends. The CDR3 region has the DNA TGTGCCAGTAGTATACGTCCGGGACTCTCCTACGAGCAGTACTTC. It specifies CASSIRPGLSYEQYF.

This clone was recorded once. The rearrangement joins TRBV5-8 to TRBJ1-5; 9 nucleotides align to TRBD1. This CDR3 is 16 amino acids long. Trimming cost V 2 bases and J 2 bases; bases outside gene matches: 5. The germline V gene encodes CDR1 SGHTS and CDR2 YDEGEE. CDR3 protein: CASSLGDRVGNQPQHF. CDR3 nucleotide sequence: TGTGCCAGCAGCTTAGGGGACAGGGTTGGCAATCAGCCCCAGCATTTT.

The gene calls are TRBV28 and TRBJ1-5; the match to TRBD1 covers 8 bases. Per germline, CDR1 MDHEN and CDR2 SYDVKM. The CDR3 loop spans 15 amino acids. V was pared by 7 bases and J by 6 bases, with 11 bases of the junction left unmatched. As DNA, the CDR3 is TGTGCCAGCACCCAAGGGCCAGGGGGCCTTCAGCCCCAGCATTTT. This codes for CASTQGPGGLQPQHF.

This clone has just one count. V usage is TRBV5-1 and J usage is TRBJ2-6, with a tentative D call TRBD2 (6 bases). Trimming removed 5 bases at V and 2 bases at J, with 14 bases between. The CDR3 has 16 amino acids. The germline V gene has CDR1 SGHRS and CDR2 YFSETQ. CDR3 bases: TGCGCCAGCAGTCAGGAGGGGTGGACTGGGGCCAACGTCCTGACTTTC. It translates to CASSQEGWTGANVLTF.

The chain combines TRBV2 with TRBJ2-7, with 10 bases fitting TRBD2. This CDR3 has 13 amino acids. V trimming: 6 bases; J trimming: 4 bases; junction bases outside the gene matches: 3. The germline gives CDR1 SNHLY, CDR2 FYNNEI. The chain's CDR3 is CASRWTSGYEQYF. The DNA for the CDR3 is TGTGCCAGCAGATGGACTAGCGGATACGAGCAGTACTTC.

CDR3 in amino acids: CATSILRQENTEAFF. The CDR3 nucleotides read TGTGCCACCAGCATCCTCAGACAGGAGAACACTGAAGCTTTCTTT. The chain combines TRBV15 with TRBJ1-1; the D gene is possibly TRBD1 (6 bases). CDR3 length: 15 residues. The germline V gene has CDR1 LNHNV and CDR2 YYDKDF (reference sequence). The V gene lost 4 bases and the J gene lost 1 base, with 13 bases spanning the gap.

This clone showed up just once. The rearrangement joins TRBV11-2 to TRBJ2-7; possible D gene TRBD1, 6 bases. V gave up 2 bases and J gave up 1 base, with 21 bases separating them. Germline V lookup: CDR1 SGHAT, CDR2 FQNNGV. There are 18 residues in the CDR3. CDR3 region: CASSLPRAGAANSYEQYF. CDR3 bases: TGTGCCAGCAGCTTACCGAGGGCAGGGGCGGCAAATTCCTACGAGCAGTACTTC.

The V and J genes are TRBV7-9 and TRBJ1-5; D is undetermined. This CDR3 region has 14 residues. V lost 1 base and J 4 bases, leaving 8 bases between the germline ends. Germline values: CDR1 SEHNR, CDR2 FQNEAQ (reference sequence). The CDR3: CASSLGRLNQPQHF. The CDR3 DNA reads TGTGCCAGCAGCTTAGGTCGGTTAAATCAGCCCCAGCATTTT.

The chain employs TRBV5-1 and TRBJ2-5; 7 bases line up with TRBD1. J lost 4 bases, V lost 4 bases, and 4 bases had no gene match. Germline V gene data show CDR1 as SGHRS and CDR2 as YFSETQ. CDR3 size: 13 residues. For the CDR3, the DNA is TGCGCCAGCAGCATGACAGGGACAGAGACCCAGTACTTC. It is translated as CASSMTGTETQYF.

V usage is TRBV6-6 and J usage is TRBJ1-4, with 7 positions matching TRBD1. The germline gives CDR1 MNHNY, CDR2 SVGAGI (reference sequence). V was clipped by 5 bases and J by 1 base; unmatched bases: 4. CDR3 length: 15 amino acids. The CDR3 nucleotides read TGTGCCAGCAGTCTAAACAGGGGAACTAATGAAAAACTGTTTTTT. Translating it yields CASSLNRGTNEKLFF.

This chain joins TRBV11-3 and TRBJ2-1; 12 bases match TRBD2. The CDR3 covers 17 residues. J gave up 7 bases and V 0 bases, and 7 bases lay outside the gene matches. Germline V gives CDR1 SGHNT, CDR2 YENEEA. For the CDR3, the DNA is TGTGCCAGCAGCTTAGAGGGCCAGACTAGCGGGAGAAATGAGCAGTTCTTC. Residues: CASSLEGQTSGRNEQFF.

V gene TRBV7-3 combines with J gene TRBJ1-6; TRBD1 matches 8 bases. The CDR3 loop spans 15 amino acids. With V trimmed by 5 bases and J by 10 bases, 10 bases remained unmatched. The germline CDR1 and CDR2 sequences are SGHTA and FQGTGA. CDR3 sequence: CASSPSGQGGSPLHF. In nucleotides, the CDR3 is TGTGCCAGCAGCCCCAGCGGACAGGGAGGATCACCCCTCCACTTT.

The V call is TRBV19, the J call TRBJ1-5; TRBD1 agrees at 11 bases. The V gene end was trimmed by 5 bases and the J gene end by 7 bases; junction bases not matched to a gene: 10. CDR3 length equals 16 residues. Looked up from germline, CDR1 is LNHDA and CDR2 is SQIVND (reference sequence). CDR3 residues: CASSPDRGRLDQPQHF. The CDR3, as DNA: TGTGCCAGTAGTCCGGACAGGGGGCGCTTAGACCAGCCCCAGCATTTT.

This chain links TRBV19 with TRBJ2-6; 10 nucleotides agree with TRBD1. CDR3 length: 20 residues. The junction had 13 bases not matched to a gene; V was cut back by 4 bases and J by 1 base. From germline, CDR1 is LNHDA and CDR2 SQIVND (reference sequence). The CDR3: CASSTVRDRGQGSGANVLTF. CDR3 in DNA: TGTGCCAGTAGTACCGTTCGGGACAGGGGACAGGGTTCTGGGGCCAACGTCCTGACTTTC.

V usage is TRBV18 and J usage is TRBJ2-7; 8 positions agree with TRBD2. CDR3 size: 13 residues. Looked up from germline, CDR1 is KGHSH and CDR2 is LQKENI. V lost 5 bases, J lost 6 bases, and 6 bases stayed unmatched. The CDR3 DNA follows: TGTGCCAGCTCAGGGCGGGAGGCCGGCGAGCAGTACTTC. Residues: CASSGREAGEQYF.

The CDR3 here is CAWSVFGGDQQYF. CDR3 DNA: TGTGCCTGGAGTGTGTTTGGGGGGGATCAGCAGTACTTC. This chain uses TRBV30 with TRBJ2-7, with 7 bases that match TRBD2. This CDR3 spans 13 amino acids. Looked up from germline, CDR1 is GTSNPN and CDR2 is SVGIG (reference sequence). Trimming took 0 bases from V and 8 from J; bases not matched to a gene: 7.